Only a few counts were recorded for the clone carrying this TCR beta chain. The sample is drawn from a study of patients and donors after allogeneic stem cell transplantation. Per germline, CDR1 MDHEN and CDR2 SYDVKM. J lost 2 bases, V lost 6 bases, and 9 bases had no gene match. The CDR3 is 16 residues long. Each CDR3 protein gets one entry after TCRdb re-called the RT-PCR reads with MiXCR. The sample lists some 200,000 distinct CDR3 sequences, around two fifths occurring once. This chain joins TRBV28 and TRBJ2-3; 9 bases align to TRBD2. The sequenced material came from blood, either unsorted or a sorted T cell fraction (not recorded which). The TCR originated in a human donor who was either an allogeneic HSCT recipient or a stem cell or donor lymphocyte infusion donor (not recorded which). It is not recorded whose cells these are; they may come from a transplant donor. The CDR3 sequence: CASSSGLASDTDTQYF. The DNA for the CDR3 is TGTGCCAGCAGCTCAGGACTAGCGTCCGACACAGATACGCAGTATTTT.